This T cell receptor (beta chain) was sequenced during a study of Graves' ophthalmopathy and Graves' hyperthyroidism. Study-level information: Peripheral blood collection took place at initial diagnosis, before any treatment.

The authors amplified TCR beta CDR3 regions, and they did so from RNA transcripts for repertoire sequencing. HTBI-primed first-round RT-PCR preceded second-round multiplex PCR. TCRdb independently ran MiXCR on the multiplex PCR reads; one entry per CDR3 protein. The sample carries about half a million distinct CDR3 sequences, roughly an eighth recorded once. Ophthalmopathy was moderately-to-severely active, CAS at least 3, NOSPECS at least 4, lasting under 3 months. This clonotype was counted many times. What it recognizes is unknown. This CDR3 contains 15 residues. V lost 6 bases to trimming and J lost 0 bases, with 17 bases between them. CDR1 is SQVTM, CDR2 ANQGSEA, per germline. Study-wide results and limits: Appearing in blood as well were most expanded thyroid clonotypes above 0.001 frequency. It was with around 70% sensitivity and about 72% specificity that the model predicted ophthalmopathy progression.

The chain recombines TRBV29-1 with TRBJ1-1; possible D gene TRBD1, 5 bases. The TCR was taken from a woman under 40 with Graves' ophthalmopathy. The specimen sequenced was blood. Here the CDR3 reads CSVTDAFYMNTEAFF. The CDR3 DNA reads TGCAGCGTGACAGACGCCTTTTACATGAACACTGAAGCTTTCTTT.